The TCR beta chain under discussion was sequenced for a study of Ad26.COV2.S vaccination and SARS-CoV-2 variants. The treatment is: 19 received Ad26.COV2.S at low or high dose, single or two shots; several received placebo; per-sample allocation not given. After the first vaccine or placebo injection, samples were drawn on day 63. The data were produced by immunoSEQ multiplex PCR, yet TCRdb's version contains in-frame clones alone and is incomplete. Altogether a few hundred thousand clones are present, about 90% being singletons, with the ten largest covering about 5.4%. This CDR3 spans 14 amino acids. With V trimmed by 8 bases and J by 8 bases, 5 bases remained unmatched. Per the germline V gene, CDR1 is MNHEY and CDR2 is SMNVEV (reference sequence).

The rearrangement joins TRBV27 to TRBJ2-1, with 14 nucleotides matching TRBD2. This receptor was identified in a person between 18 and 59 years old who received the Ad26.COV2.S COVID-19 vaccine or a placebo. The sample consisted of peripheral blood, taken in a trial of Ad26.COV2.S vaccine versus placebo. CDR3 region: CASRLAGGLYEQFF. The CDR3 region has the DNA TGTGCCAGCCGACTAGCGGGGGGGCTTTATGAGCAGTTCTTC.